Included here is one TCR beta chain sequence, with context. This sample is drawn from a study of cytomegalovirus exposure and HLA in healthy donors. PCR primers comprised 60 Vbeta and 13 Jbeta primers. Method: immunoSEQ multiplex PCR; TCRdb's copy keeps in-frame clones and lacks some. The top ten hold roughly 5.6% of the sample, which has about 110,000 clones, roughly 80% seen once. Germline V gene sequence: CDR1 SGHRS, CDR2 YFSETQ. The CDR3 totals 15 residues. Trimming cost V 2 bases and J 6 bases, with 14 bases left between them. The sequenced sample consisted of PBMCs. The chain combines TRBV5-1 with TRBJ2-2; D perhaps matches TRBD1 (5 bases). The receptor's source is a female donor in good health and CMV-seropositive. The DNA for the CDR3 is TGCGCCAGCAGCTTCCAGGGAAGTGAGGCCGGGGAGCTGTTTTTT. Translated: CASSFQGSEAGELFF.